This is a list of T cell receptor beta chains from one sample in a study of OX40 agonist ivuxolimab in advanced cancers. The protocol was immunoSEQ multiplex PCR, while the TCRdb copy is restricted to in-frame clones and leaves out a portion. The sample lists more than 10,000 clones; 79% were seen once. Sequences were derived from CD4+ or CD8+ T cells sorted from blood, sampled in a trial of the OX40 agonist ivuxolimab. The receptor set was obtained from an adult with an advanced solid tumor such as melanoma, head and neck, liver or kidney cancer. The CDR3 runs from the conserved cysteine through the conserved F or W. D genes are given only for firm matches. The listing skips clone size in some rows; elsewhere it reads once, few, many or a size class.

J gene,clone size,D gene,V gene,CDR3 DNA,CDR3 protein
TRBJ1-2,NA,NA,TRBV7-9,TGTGCCAGCGCCCCCGGAGAGAACTATGGCTACACCTTC,CASAPGENYGYTF
TRBJ2-7,NA,NA,TRBV2,TGTGCCAGCAGTGGGGGCAGGTCCTACGAGCAGTACTTC,CASSGGRSYEQYF
TRBJ2-5,NA,NA,TRBV5-4,TGTGCCAGCAGCTGGGAAGAGACCCAGTACTTC,CASSWEETQYF
TRBJ2-5,NA,NA,TRBV28,TGTGCCAGCAGTTTGGGGGTAGAAGAGACCCAGTACTTC,CASSLGVEETQYF
TRBJ2-1,NA,TRBD2,TRBV11-3,TGTGCCAGCAGCTCTCGACTAGCGGGAGGGCCCAATGAGCAGTTCTTC,CASSSRLAGGPNEQFF
TRBJ1-3,NA,NA,TRBV14,TGTGCCAGCAGCCCATGGAGCTCTGGAAACACCATATATTTT,CASSPWSSGNTIYF
TRBJ2-2,NA,NA,TRBV9,TGTGCCAGCAGCGGGAGACATCTCCAGAACACCGGGGAGCTGTTTTTT,CASSGRHLQNTGELFF
TRBJ2-3,NA,NA,TRBV7-9,TGTGCCAGCAGCCCTCCGTCGGCAGATACGCAGTATTTT,CASSPPSADTQYF
TRBJ2-3,NA,TRBD1,TRBV7-4,TGTGCCATCTGGACAGGGGATGGGACAGATACGCAGTATTTT,CAIWTGDGTDTQYF
TRBJ2-2,NA,TRBD2,TRBV7-8,TGTGCCAGCAGGTTAGAGGTGGTGCTAGCGGGGACGAACCGGGAGCTGTTTTTT,CASRLEVVLAGTNRELFF
TRBJ2-2,NA,TRBD1,TRBV7-7,TGTGCCAGCAGCCCCGGACAGGGCCTTAACACCGGGGAGCTGTTTTTT,CASSPGQGLNTGELFF
TRBJ2-1,NA,TRBD1,TRBV5-5,TGTGCCAGCAGTTATGGACAGGGGGCATTCGTCGATGAGCAGTTCTTC,CASSYGQGAFVDEQFF
TRBJ2-3,NA,NA,TRBV7-2,TGTGCCAGCAGCTCATTTATGAGCCTCACAGATACGCAGTATTTT,CASSSFMSLTDTQYF
TRBJ2-7,NA,NA,TRBV5-5,TGTGCCAGCAGCTTGGGTTCGGGTGGCTACGAGCAGTACTTC,CASSLGSGGYEQYF
TRBJ2-5,NA,TRBD2,TRBV27,TGTGCCAGCAGTTTATCTGGGACTAGCGGGCAAGGGACCCAGTACTTC,CASSLSGTSGQGTQYF
TRBJ1-1,NA,NA,TRBV5-1,TGCGCCAGCAGCTTGGCCGCGGACTTGAACACTGAAGCTTTCTTT,CASSLAADLNTEAFF
TRBJ2-7,NA,NA,TRBV14,TGTGCCAGCAGCCTTGAGACAAACTCCTACGAGCAGTACTTC,CASSLETNSYEQYF
TRBJ2-7,few,TRBD1,TRBV25-1,TGTGCCAGCAGTGAAACCGTCGGGACAGGGGGTTCCTACGAGCAGTACTTC,CASSETVGTGGSYEQYF
TRBJ2-3,NA,TRBD1,TRBV14,TGTGCCAGCAGCCGGACAGGGGGCGGCACAGATACGCAGTATTTT,CASSRTGGGTDTQYF
TRBJ1-5,NA,NA,TRBV27,TGTGCCAGCAGTTTAAGGCCCGATAGCAATCAGCCCCAGCATTTT,CASSLRPDSNQPQHF
TRBJ1-1,NA,NA,TRBV7-6,TGTGCCAGCAGTCTTCGAAGGGGTGAAGCTTTCTTT,CASSLRRGEAFF
TRBJ2-2,NA,NA,TRBV5-1,TGCGCCAGCAGCTGGGGGGCTCCCGGGGAGCTGTTTTTT,CASSWGAPGELFF
TRBJ2-7,medium-sized,NA,TRBV2,TGTGCCAGCAGTGAATTCCCTCGGAAGGAGCAGTACTTC,CASSEFPRKEQYF
TRBJ2-2,NA,NA,TRBV5-5,TGTGCCAGCAGCTTGGTCAGGGACACCGGGGAGCTGTTTTTT,CASSLVRDTGELFF
TRBJ2-1,NA,NA,TRBV27,TGTGCCAGCACCTCAGGAGTTTATGGGGCCTACAATGAGCAGTTCTTC,CASTSGVYGAYNEQFF
TRBJ1-2,few,TRBD1,TRBV10-3,TGTGCCATCAGTGACGGGGACAGGGCGAACTATGGCTACACCTTC,CAISDGDRANYGYTF
TRBJ2-5,NA,NA,TRBV7-9,TGTGCCAGCAGCTCCAGTACCGCGAGAGAGACCCAGTACTTC,CASSSSTARETQYF
TRBJ2-4,NA,TRBD2,TRBV19,TGTGCCAGTAGTCCCGGGACTAGCGGGAGGCGGGACATTCAGTACTTC,CASSPGTSGRRDIQYF
TRBJ1-1,NA,NA,TRBV11-1,TGTGCCAGCAGCTTAGTCGGGAGTGGGACTGAAGCTTTCTTT,CASSLVGSGTEAFF
TRBJ2-7,NA,NA,TRBV29-1,TGCAGCGTTGAGTTCTCGGCCGCAGGGTCCTGGGAGCAGTACTTC,CSVEFSAAGSWEQYF
TRBJ2-7,NA,TRBD1,TRBV18,TGTGCCAGCTCACCAGGGACAGCTAGCTCCTACGAGCAGTACTTC,CASSPGTASSYEQYF
TRBJ2-3,NA,TRBD1,TRBV9,TGTGCCAGCAGCGTGGGACAGGGGGCAATTACAGATACGCAGTATTTT,CASSVGQGAITDTQYF
TRBJ2-1,once,NA,TRBV29-1,TGCAGCGTTGAAGCCCCACAGGGAGTAGGTAGTGAGCAGTTCTTC,CSVEAPQGVGSEQFF
TRBJ2-7,NA,NA,TRBV5-6,TGTGCCAGCAGTGATACAGCCGGGGCCTACGAGCAGTACTTC,CASSDTAGAYEQYF
TRBJ2-4,NA,NA,TRBV19,TGTGCCAGTAGTATGGGCAAAGCCAAAAACATTCAGTACTTC,CASSMGKAKNIQYF
TRBJ2-5,few,TRBD2,TRBV28,TGTGCCAGCAGTCCCTCGGGGGGGTACGAGACCCAGTACTTC,CASSPSGGYETQYF
TRBJ2-7,NA,NA,TRBV6-1,TGTGCCAGCAGTGCCGAGGGGGGGACCCTTTCCTACGAGCAGTACTTC,CASSAEGGTLSYEQYF
TRBJ2-3,NA,TRBD2,TRBV19,TGTGCCAGTAGTCTAGACCCCAGCGGGGGAGTAGATACGCAGTATTTT,CASSLDPSGGVDTQYF
TRBJ2-3,NA,NA,TRBV29-1,TGCAGCGTTGAAGATCAAGAAGAACCGCAGTATTTT,CSVEDQEEPQYF
TRBJ1-5,few,TRBD1,TRBV2,TGTGCCAGCAGAGCACAGGGGGCTGGCAATCAGCCCCAGCATTTT,CASRAQGAGNQPQHF
TRBJ2-7,NA,TRBD2,TRBV7-3,TGTGCCAGCAGCTCTCTACCGGGACTAGCGGGAGGTTCAGGCGAGCAGTACTTC,CASSSLPGLAGGSGEQYF
TRBJ2-5,NA,NA,TRBV4-3,TGCGCCAGCAGCCAAGATCCAGGGTTCCAAGAGACCCAGTACTTC,CASSQDPGFQETQYF
TRBJ2-7,NA,NA,TRBV9,TGTGCCAGCAACCCCACAGGGAGTTTTGTCTACGAGCAGTACTTC,CASNPTGSFVYEQYF
TRBJ1-6,NA,TRBD1,TRBV11-2,TGTGCCAGCAGCTTAGGGACAGGGTGGAATTCACCCCTCCACTTT,CASSLGTGWNSPLHF
TRBJ1-2,NA,NA,TRBV7-9,TGTGCCAGCAGCTTAGCGTCTCAGGTTAACTATGGCTACACCTTC,CASSLASQVNYGYTF
TRBJ2-2,medium-sized,NA,TRBV6-1,TGTGCCAGCGTTCAGGATAGCGCTGGCGGGGAGCTGTTTTTT,CASVQDSAGGELFF
TRBJ2-3,NA,NA,TRBV18,TGTGCCAGCTCAGCTGGCTCGACGTTTACGCAGTATTTT,CASSAGSTFTQYF
TRBJ1-1,large,NA,TRBV29-1,TGCAGCGTTGACTTTTCCGGTTTCAACACTGAAGCTTTCTTT,CSVDFSGFNTEAFF
TRBJ1-1,NA,NA,TRBV15,TGTGCCACCAGCAAGGACAGCCTAGGCTCCGGTGTTGAAGCTTTCTTT,CATSKDSLGSGVEAFF
TRBJ2-7,NA,NA,TRBV18,TGTGCCAGCTCACCACCTACGGGTTACGAGCAGTACTTC,CASSPPTGYEQYF
TRBJ1-5,medium-sized,TRBD1,TRBV28,TGTGCCAGCAGTTTAGACAGGGCAAATCAGCCCCAGCATTTT,CASSLDRANQPQHF
TRBJ1-1,medium-sized,NA,TRBV7-9,TGTGCCAGCAGCTGGGCCCCGAACACTGAAGCTTTCTTT,CASSWAPNTEAFF
TRBJ2-7,NA,NA,TRBV19,TGTGCCAGTAGTATAGCGCTGAGCTCCTACGAGCAGTACTTC,CASSIALSSYEQYF
TRBJ1-2,NA,NA,TRBV7-8,TGTGCCAGCAGCTTAAGCTCCTTGGGCAGGAACTATGGCTACACCTTC,CASSLSSLGRNYGYTF
TRBJ2-5,NA,NA,TRBV6-5,TGTGCCAGCAGACTACAGGGCGCGCAGGGAGAGACCCAGTACTTC,CASRLQGAQGETQYF
TRBJ2-3,once,NA,TRBV9,TGTGCCAGCAGCCCCCAGGGATTTGGCACAGATACGCAGTATTTT,CASSPQGFGTDTQYF
TRBJ1-3,few,NA,TRBV11-3,TGTGCCAGCAGCTTAGCCCGGGACGGACCTATAGGATATTTT,CASSLARDGPIGYF
TRBJ2-3,NA,NA,TRBV4-1,TGCGCCAGCAGCCAAGACCGGGCAGGCGAGCATCAAGATACGCAGTATTTT,CASSQDRAGEHQDTQYF